The present T cell receptor (beta chain) was sequenced within a study of OX40 agonist ivuxolimab in advanced cancers. Sampling of blood occurred at baseline, cycle 4 day 1, and cycle 7 day 1. Germline CDR1 and CDR2: SNHLY and FYNNEI. The CDR3 totals 16 residues. Between the trimmed V and J ends, which lost 4 bases and 6 bases, there was a span of 22 bases. Note on this clone: No antigen is known for it.

The method was immunoSEQ multiplex PCR; TCRdb's version includes in-frame clones alone and lacks a portion of them. The sample lists 60,000 to 75,000 clones; roughly 86% were seen once. General study findings and limits: Relative to CD4+, CD8+ T cells held more expanded clones on average. At doses 0.1 to 3.0 mg/kg, CD4+ and CD8+ clones expanded. Certain nonresponders additionally had low normalized T-cell clonal expansion.

This TCR came from an adult with an advanced solid tumor such as melanoma, head and neck, liver or kidney cancer. The chain joins TRBV2 to TRBJ2-7; D tentatively reads TRBD1 or TRBD2 (6 bases each). The specimen was CD4+ or CD8+ T cells sorted from blood, collected in a trial of the OX40 agonist ivuxolimab. The CDR3 here is CASSVLRGSWGVEQYF. The CDR3 DNA sequence: TGTGCCAGCAGTGTTCTCAGGGGCTCTTGGGGGGTCGAGCAGTACTTC.